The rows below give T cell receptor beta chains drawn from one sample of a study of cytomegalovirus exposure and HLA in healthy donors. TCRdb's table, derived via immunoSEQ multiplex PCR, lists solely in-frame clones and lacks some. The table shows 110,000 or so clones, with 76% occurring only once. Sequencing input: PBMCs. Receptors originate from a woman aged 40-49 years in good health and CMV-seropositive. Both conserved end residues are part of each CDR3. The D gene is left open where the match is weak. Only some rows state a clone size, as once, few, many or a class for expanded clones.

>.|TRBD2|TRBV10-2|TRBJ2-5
TGCGCCAGCAGTGCTTCGCGGGGGGCCCAAGAGACCCAGTACTTC
CASSASRGAQETQYF
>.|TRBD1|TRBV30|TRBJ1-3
TGTGCCTGGGGACAGGGGGTTTCTGGAAACACCATATATTTT
CAWGQGVSGNTIYF
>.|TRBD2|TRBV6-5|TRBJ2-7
TGTGCCGCGGGGGGGGGCGCGTGCGAGCAGTACTTC
CAAGGGACEQYF
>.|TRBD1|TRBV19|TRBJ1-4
TGTGCCAGTAGGGCGGGACAGGGGAAAGCAACTAATGAAAAACTGTTTTTT
CASRAGQGKATNEKLFF
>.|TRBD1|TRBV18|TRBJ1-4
TGTGCCAGCTCACCACCCCTGACAGGGGGTAATGAAAAACTGTTTTTT
CASSPPLTGGNEKLFF
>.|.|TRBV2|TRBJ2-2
TGTGCCAGCAGTGGACGGGGCACCGGGGAGCTGTTTTTT
CASSGRGTGELFF
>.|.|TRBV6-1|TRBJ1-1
TGTGCCAGCAGTGGACAGATTGTCCTGAACACTGAAGCTTTCTTT
CASSGQIVLNTEAFF
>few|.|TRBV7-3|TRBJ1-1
TGTGCCAGCAGCTTTCAGGGTCGTGAGACTGAAGCTTTCTTT
CASSFQGRETEAFF
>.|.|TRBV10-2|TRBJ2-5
TGCGCCAGCAGCCCAGACAGGCCTGCGGCCCAGTACTTC
CASSPDRPAAQYF
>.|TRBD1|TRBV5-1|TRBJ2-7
TGCGCCAGCAGTATTGGACAGGCGTTCTACGAGCAGTACTTC
CASSIGQAFYEQYF
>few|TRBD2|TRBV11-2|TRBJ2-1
TGTGCCAGCAGCAAACGGGGGGTGGATGAGCAGTTCTTC
CASSKRGVDEQFF
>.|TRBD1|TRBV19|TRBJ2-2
TGTGCCAGTAGTAGGGACAGGGGGTCTCAAGGGGAGCTGTTTTTT
CASSRDRGSQGELFF
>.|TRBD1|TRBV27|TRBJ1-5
TGTGCCAGCAGCTTAACCCTTGGACAGGGTCTAAATCAGCCCCAGCATTTT
CASSLTLGQGLNQPQHF
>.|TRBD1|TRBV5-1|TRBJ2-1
TGCGCCAGCAGCTGGGACAGCTCCTACAATGAGCAGTTCTTC
CASSWDSSYNEQFF
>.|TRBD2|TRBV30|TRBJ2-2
TGTGCCTCAAAAGGACTAGACCTCACCGGGGAGCTGTTTTTT
CASKGLDLTGELFF
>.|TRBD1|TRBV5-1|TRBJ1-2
TGCGCCAGCAGCATCTCCGGGACAGGGTCCTATGGCTACACCTTC
CASSISGTGSYGYTF
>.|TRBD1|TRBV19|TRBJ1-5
TGTGCCAGTAGCCCCAGGGGACAGCAAGGGAATCAGCCCCAGCATTTT
CASSPRGQQGNQPQHF
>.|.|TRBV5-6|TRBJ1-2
TGTGCCAGCAGCTTGGGGCAGGGCGGGGGCTATGGCTACACCTTC
CASSLGQGGGYGYTF
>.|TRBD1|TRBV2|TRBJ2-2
TGTGCCAGCAGTGGGGACAGGGGTCTGGAGGAGCTGTTTTTT
CASSGDRGLEELFF
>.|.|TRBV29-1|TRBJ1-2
TGCAGCGTGAGGGAGAGCGGCTACACCTTC
CSVRESGYTF
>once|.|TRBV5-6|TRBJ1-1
TGTGCCAGCAGCTTGGGGAATTACGGGGGAGCTTTCTTT
CASSLGNYGGAFF
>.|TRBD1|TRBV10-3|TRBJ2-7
TGTGCCATCACCGGGGGACAGGGTGAGGCCTACGAGCAGTACTTC
CAITGGQGEAYEQYF
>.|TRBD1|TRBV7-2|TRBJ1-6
TGTGCCAGCAGCCCGGGACAGTATAATTCACCCCTCCACTTT
CASSPGQYNSPLHF
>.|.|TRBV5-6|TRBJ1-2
TGTGCCAGCAGCCTGGAGGGGTTAGGGGCTAACTATGGCTACACCTTC
CASSLEGLGANYGYTF
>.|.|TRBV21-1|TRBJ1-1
TGTGCCAGCAGCAAAAGACACCGTGGGACAGGGGGAACTGAAGCTTTCTTT
CASSKRHRGTGGTEAFF
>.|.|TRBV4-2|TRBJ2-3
TGTGCCAGCAGCCGGACGGGGGACCCTAGCACAGATACGCAGTATTTT
CASSRTGDPSTDTQYF
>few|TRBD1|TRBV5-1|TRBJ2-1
TGCGCCAGCAGCTTGCTGCCCGGGACAGCGTACAATGAGCAGTTCTTC
CASSLLPGTAYNEQFF
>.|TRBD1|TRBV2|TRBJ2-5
TGTGCCAGCAACCCGGGACAGGGGGAGACCCAGTACTTC
CASNPGQGETQYF
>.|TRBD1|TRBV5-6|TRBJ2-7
TGTGCCAGCAGAGGGACAGGGGTATCCTACGAGCAGTACTTC
CASRGTGVSYEQYF
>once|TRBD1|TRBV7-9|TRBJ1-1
TGTGCCAGCAGCCCCGACCTAAACACAGGGGGCGAAGCTTTCTTT
CASSPDLNTGGEAFF
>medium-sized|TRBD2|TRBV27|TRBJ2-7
TGTGCCAGCAGCTCCCCCCAGACAAGCCCAACTAGCGGGGGTGCCTACGAGCAGTACTTC
CASSSPQTSPTSGGAYEQYF
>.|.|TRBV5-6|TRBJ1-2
TGTGCCAGCAGCTTGGGGCGGCCAGGGCATGGCTACACCTTC
CASSLGRPGHGYTF
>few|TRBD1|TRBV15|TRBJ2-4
TGTGCCACCAGTACTCGGACAGGGGGAGCCAAAAACATTCAGTACTTC
CATSTRTGGAKNIQYF
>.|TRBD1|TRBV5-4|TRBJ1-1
TGTGCCAGCAGCCCAGGACAGGGGAACACTGAAGCTTTCTTT
CASSPGQGNTEAFF
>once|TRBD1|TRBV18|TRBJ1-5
TGTGCCAGCTCACCTCGACAGGGCGATCAGCCCCAGCATTTT
CASSPRQGDQPQHF
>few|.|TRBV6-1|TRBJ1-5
TGTGCCAGCAGTGCTAAAGGGGGGGGCAATCAGCCCCAGCATTTT
CASSAKGGGNQPQHF
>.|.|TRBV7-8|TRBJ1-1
TGTGCCAGCAGCTCCCGGTTGAACACTGAAGCTTTCTTT
CASSSRLNTEAFF
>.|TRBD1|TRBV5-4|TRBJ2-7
TGTGCCAGCAGCACGACAGGGGGCTTTCGCGGCGAGCAGTACTTC
CASSTTGGFRGEQYF
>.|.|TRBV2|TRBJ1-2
TGTGCCAGCAGTGAAGCGCTTCGGCGGAGCTATGGCTACACCTTC
CASSEALRRSYGYTF
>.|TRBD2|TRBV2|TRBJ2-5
TGTGCCAGCAACCCGATGGCTAGCGGGGTCGGGGAGACCCAGTACTTC
CASNPMASGVGETQYF
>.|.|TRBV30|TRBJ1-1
TGTGCCTCGCCCCGAGGGGGACACTTGAACACTGAAGCTTTCTTT
CASPRGGHLNTEAFF
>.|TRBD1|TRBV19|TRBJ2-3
TGTGCCAGTAGTGCCGAGGCCCGAGGACAGGGCTCCACAGATACGCAGTATTTT
CASSAEARGQGSTDTQYF
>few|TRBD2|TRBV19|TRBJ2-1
TGTGCCAGTAGTGAGAGCGGGGGTTCCGGATACAATGAGCAGTTCTTC
CASSESGGSGYNEQFF
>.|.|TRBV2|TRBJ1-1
TGTGCCAGCTCGACCGGAGGGCCCGACATTGGCACTGAAGCTTTCTTT
CASSTGGPDIGTEAFF
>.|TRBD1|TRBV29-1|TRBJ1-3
TGCAGCGCTCTGGGGGACAGTCGCTCTGGAAACACCATATATTTT
CSALGDSRSGNTIYF
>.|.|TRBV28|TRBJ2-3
TGTGCCAGCAGCTCCCCTATCCATGCCGGGGCAGATACGCAGTATTTT
CASSSPIHAGADTQYF
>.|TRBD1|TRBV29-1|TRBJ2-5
TGCAGCGCCGGAGGGGGACAGGGCTGGGAGACCCAGTACTTC
CSAGGGQGWETQYF
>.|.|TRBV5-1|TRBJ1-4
TGCGCCAGCAGCGCCGGGACCCAGCGGGCAACTAATGAAAAACTGTTTTTT
CASSAGTQRATNEKLFF
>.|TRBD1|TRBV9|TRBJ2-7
TGTGCCAGCAGCGTAGGAGGCAGGGGGCGCGAGCAGTACTTC
CASSVGGRGREQYF
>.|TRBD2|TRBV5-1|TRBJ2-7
TGCGCCAGCAGCTTGATGAGTGGCCCAGCGGGGGGCTACGAGCAGTACTTC
CASSLMSGPAGGYEQYF
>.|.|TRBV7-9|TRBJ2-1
TGTGCCAGTAGCGGGACAGCGTACAATGAGCAGTTCTTC
CASSGTAYNEQFF
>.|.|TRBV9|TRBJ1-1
TGTGCCAGCAGCCCTACCCAACGGACAGTGAACACTGAAGCTTTCTTT
CASSPTQRTVNTEAFF
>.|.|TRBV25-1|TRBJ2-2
TGTGCCAGCAGACCTGAGACAGGGAACACCGGGGAGCTGTTTTTT
CASRPETGNTGELFF
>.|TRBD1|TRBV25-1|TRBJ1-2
TGTGCCAGCCGACAGGGGTTTAACTATGGCTACACCTTC
CASRQGFNYGYTF
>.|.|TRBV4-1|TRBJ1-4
TGCGCCAGCAGTCGTACACAGGCGGCAACTAATGAAAAACTGTTTTTT
CASSRTQAATNEKLFF
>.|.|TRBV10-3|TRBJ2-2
TGTGCCATCAGTGGGGAGGCGGCAGCGAACACCGGGGAGCTGTTTTTT
CAISGEAAANTGELFF
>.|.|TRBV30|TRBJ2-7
TGTGCCTGGACAGGGGCCTACGAGCAGTACTTC
CAWTGAYEQYF
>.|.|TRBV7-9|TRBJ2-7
TGTGCCAGCAGCTTATTAATCTACGAGCAGTACTTC
CASSLLIYEQYF